The 7 T cell receptor beta chains below come from one sample, sequenced in a study of blood T cell repertoires in COVID-19. Assay used: immunoSEQ multiplex PCR; TCRdb lists only in-frame clones, some missing. The table has 180,000 or so clones, about 83% seen once. Sequencing was done on a sample of PBMCs or T cells enriched from blood (not recorded which). These TCRs come from a woman aged 45-65 years in a cohort exposed to, infected with or recovered from COVID-19 (not recorded which).

V gene TRBV9 combines with J gene TRBJ2-1; tentative D call: TRBD1 (5 bases). Trimming took 0 bases from V and 7 from J, leaving 11 bases between them. Germline CDR1 and CDR2: SGDLS and YYNGEE. This CDR3 region has 14 residues. Here the CDR3 reads CASSVGGRVNEQFF. CDR3 sequence (DNA): TGTGCCAGCAGCGTAGGAGGCAGGGTAAATGAGCAGTTCTTC.

The chain recombines TRBV7-2 with TRBJ1-2, with 12 bases lining up with TRBD1. With V trimmed by 5 bases and J by 4 bases, 8 bases remained unmatched. Germline assignment: CDR1 SGHTA and CDR2 FQGNSA. The CDR3 is 16 residues long. CDR3 bases: TGTGCCAGCAGCAAACCGGGACAGGGGGCTATCTATGGCTACACCTTC. Its protein is CASSKPGQGAIYGYTF.

This chain uses TRBV5-5 with TRBJ2-5, with 14 bases aligning to TRBD2. The CDR3 is 16 amino acids. Germline CDR1 SGHKS, CDR2 YYEKEE (reference sequence). V shed 4 bases and J 2 bases; nucleotides not matched to a gene: 4. This CDR3 is CASSQGLAGGQETQYF. CDR3 bases: TGTGCCAGCAGCCAAGGACTAGCGGGGGGACAAGAGACCCAGTACTTC.

The J gene is TRBJ2-4, the V gene TRBV19, with 8 bases that match TRBD1. V lost 4 bases and J lost 0; bases outside the gene matches: 11. CDR1 and CDR2 from the germline V gene are LNHDA and SQIVND (reference sequence). This CDR3 has 18 residues. CDR3 nucleotide sequence: TGTGCCAGTAGTAATATACGAGGACAGGGAGTAGCCAAAAACATTCAGTACTTC. Amino acids: CASSNIRGQGVAKNIQYF.

The chain has TRBV7-6 and TRBJ1-1; D not certain. Germline V gene sequence: CDR1 SGHVS, CDR2 FNYEAQ. The CDR3 is 18 amino acids. The V end was cut by 4 bases, the J end by 0 bases, with 21 bases between. As DNA, the CDR3 is TGTGCCAGCAGCTCCCTACCCCTACCACAGCCAATGAACACTGAAGCTTTCTTT. Protein product: CASSSLPLPQPMNTEAFF.

J is TRBJ2-5 and V is TRBV5-5; 8 bases agree with TRBD1. CDR3 length equals 13 residues. V was clipped by 9 bases and J by 2 bases; unmatched bases: 6. Germline CDR1 is SGHKS and CDR2 is YYEKEE (reference sequence). The CDR3 protein is CATSGQGQETQYF. The CDR3 DNA follows: TGTGCCACCTCAGGACAGGGACAAGAGACCCAGTACTTC. Complete variable domain (other parts from reference TRBV5-5 and TRBJ2-5): DAGVTQSPTHLIKTRGQQVTLRCSPISGHKSVSWYQQVLGQGPQFIFQYYEKEERGRGNFPDRFSARQFPNYSSELNVNALLLGDSALYLCATSGQGQETQYFGPGTRLLVL.

This chain joins TRBV15 and TRBJ1-2; unclear D gene. The germline V and J ends were trimmed by 1 base and 8 bases, with 17 bases remaining between them. The CDR3 has 15 amino acids. CDR1 is LNHNV, CDR2 YYDKDF, per germline (reference sequence). CDR3 coding DNA: TGTGCCACCAGCAGAGGTCGGGGAGAGAGCGGCGGCTACACCTTC. Encoded protein: CATSRGRGESGGYTF.